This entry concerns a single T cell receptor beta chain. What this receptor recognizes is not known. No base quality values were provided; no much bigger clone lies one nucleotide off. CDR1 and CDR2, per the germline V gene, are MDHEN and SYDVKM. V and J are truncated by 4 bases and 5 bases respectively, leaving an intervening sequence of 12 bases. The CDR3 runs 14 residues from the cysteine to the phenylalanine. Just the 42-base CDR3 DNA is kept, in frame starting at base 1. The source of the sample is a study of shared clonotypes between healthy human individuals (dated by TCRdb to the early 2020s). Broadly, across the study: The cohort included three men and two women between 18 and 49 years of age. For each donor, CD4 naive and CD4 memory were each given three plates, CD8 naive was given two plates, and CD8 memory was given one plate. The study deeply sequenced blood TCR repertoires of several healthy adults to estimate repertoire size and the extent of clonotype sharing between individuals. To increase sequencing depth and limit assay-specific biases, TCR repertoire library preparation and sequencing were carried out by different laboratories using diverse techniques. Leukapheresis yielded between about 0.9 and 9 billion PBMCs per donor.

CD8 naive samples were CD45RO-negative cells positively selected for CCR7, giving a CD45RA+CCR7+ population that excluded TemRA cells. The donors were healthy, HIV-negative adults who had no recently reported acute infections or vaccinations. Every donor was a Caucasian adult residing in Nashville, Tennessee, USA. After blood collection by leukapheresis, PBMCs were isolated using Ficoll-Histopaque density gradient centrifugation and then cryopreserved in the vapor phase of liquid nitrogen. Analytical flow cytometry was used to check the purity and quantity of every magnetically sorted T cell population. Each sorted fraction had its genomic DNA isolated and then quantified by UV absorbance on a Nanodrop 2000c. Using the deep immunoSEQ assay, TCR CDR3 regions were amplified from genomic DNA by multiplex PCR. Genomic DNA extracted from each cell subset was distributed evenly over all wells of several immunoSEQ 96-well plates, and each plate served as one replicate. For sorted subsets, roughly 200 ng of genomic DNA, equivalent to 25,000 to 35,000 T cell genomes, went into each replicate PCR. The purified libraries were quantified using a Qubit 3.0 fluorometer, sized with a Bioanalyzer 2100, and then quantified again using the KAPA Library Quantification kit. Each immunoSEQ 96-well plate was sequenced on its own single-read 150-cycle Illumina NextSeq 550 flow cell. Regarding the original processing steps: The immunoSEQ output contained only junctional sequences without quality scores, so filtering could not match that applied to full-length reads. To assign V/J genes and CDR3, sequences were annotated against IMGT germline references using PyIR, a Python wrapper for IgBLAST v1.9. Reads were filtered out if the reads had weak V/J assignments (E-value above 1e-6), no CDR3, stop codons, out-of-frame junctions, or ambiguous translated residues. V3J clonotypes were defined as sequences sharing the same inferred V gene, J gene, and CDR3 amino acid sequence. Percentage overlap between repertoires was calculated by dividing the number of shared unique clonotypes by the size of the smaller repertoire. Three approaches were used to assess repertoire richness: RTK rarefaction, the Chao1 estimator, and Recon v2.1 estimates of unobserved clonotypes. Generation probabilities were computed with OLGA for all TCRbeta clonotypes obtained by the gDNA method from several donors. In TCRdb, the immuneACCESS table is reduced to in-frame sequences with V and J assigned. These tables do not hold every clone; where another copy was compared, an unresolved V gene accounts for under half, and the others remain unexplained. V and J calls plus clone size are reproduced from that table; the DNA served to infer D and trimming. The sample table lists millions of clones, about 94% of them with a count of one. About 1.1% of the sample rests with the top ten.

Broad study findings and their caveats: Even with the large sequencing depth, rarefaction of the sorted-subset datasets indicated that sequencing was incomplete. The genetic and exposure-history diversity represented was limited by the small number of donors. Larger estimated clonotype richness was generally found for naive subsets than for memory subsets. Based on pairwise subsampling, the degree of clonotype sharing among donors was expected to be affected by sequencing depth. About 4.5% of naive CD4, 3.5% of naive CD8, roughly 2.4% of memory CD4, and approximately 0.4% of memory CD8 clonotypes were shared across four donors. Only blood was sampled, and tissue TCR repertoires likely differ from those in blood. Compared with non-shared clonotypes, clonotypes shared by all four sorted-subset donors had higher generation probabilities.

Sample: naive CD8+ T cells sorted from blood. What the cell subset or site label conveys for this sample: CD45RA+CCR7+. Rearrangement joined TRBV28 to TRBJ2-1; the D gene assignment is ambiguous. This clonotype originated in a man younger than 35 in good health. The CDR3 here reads CASSYWAENNEQFF. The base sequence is TGTGCCAGCAGTTACTGGGCAGAAAACAATGAGCAGTTCTTC.